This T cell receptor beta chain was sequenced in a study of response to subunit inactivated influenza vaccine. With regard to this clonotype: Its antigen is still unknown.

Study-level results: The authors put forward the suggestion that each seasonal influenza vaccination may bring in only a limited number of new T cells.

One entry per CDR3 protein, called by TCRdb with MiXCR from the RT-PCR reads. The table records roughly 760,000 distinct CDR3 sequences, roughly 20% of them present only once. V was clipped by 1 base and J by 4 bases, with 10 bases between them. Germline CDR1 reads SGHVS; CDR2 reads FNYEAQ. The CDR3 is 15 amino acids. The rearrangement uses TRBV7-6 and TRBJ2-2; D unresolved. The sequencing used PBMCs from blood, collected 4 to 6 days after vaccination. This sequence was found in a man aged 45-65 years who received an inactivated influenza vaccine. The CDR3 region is CASSLGPLATGELFF. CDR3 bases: TGTGCCAGCAGCTTAGGCCCGTTGGCCACCGGGGAGCTGTTTTTT.